The 7 T cell receptor beta chains presented below share a single source sample, sequenced in a study of prognosis after radiotherapy for stage I lung cancer. Researchers used two-round multiplex PCR to amplify TCR beta CDR3 starting from genomic DNA. During first-round PCR, primers specific to each TRBV and TRBJ gene were used. TCRdb re-called the multiplex PCR reads through MiXCR, storing one row per CDR3 protein. Of tens of thousands of distinct CDR3 sequences listed, 24% were seen once; the top ten hold 20% to 25%. This specimen was PBMCs, taken before or after stereotactic body radiation therapy (not recorded which). These receptors were obtained from a donor aged 50 or older with non-small cell lung cancer.

This clonotype was observed at least ten times. The junction differs from germline at one of its ends, possibly a read error. V is TRBV3-1 and J is TRBJ1-1, with D possibly TRBD1 on 5 matching bases. Germline CDR1 LGHDT, CDR2 YNNKEL (reference sequence). The CDR3 is made up of 12 amino acids. CDR3 nucleotide sequence: TGTGCCAGCAGCGTAACCGGGACCCGGCGTAACTTT. This translates into CASSVTGTRRNF.

This clonotype was picked up many times. The chain carries TRBV3-1 and TRBJ2-7; perhaps D is TRBD1 or TRBD2 (5 bases each). Germline values: CDR1 LGHDT, CDR2 YNNKEL (reference sequence). V lost 0 bases, J lost 3 bases, and 9 bases lay in between. There are 14 residues in the CDR3. CDR3 amino acids: CASSQEGTVYEQYF. The CDR3 DNA follows: TGTGCCAGCAGCCAAGAAGGGACGGTCTACGAGCAGTACTTC.

This clonotype was seen repeatedly, ten times or more. This rearrangement joins TRBV19 to TRBJ2-1, with 8 bases identical to TRBD2. CDR3 length equals 14 residues. Trimming removed 2 bases from V and 6 bases from J; junction bases left unmatched: 3. The V gene's germline CDR1 is LNHDA and CDR2 SQIVND (reference sequence). CDR3 in amino acids: CASSITGLGNEQFF. In DNA, the CDR3 is TGTGCCAGTAGTATAACGGGACTAGGCAATGAGCAGTTCTTC.

This clonotype was recorded many times. The rearrangement uses TRBV9 and TRBJ1-4, with unresolved D. V shed 0 bases and J shed 2 bases, with 8 bases lying between them. CDR1 and CDR2 (germline): SGDLS, YYNGEE. CDR3 length: 15 residues. The CDR3 coding sequence is TGTGCCAGCAGCGTAGAGGGAGGGACTAATGAAAAACTGTTTTTT. This sequence encodes CASSVEGGTNEKLFF.

There are many counts of this clonotype. The chain links TRBV5-8 to TRBJ2-3, with 16 bases matching TRBD2. CDR1 SGHTS and CDR2 YDEGEE come from the germline V gene. With 2 bases clipped from V and 0 bases from J, the junction kept 6 bases outside the gene matches. This CDR3 comprises 19 residues. Here the CDR3 DNA reads TGTGCCAGCAGCTTTCTGAGGGGACTAGCGGGGGGGAGCACAGATACGCAGTATTTT. This translates into CASSFLRGLAGGSTDTQYF.

In regard to this clonotype: The junction shows a germline mismatch at one end, possibly a read error. The J gene is TRBJ2-1, the V gene TRBV5-1, with TRBD2 identical over 7 bases. This CDR3 spans 14 amino acids. The germline V gene has CDR1 SGHRS and CDR2 YFSETQ. The CDR3 bases are TGCGCCAGTAGCTTGAGCGGGAACTACAATGAGCAGTTCTTC. The encoded protein is CASSLSGNYNEQFF. Using reference TRBV5-1 and TRBJ2-1 for the parts outside the CDR3, the full variable domain is KAGVTQTPRYLIKTRGQQVTLSCSPISGHRSVSWYQQTPGQGLQFLFEYFSETQRNKGNFPGRFSGRQFSNSRSEMNVSTLELGDSALYLCASSLSGNYNEQFFGPGTRLTVL.

This clonotype was seen many times. The gene calls are TRBV6-1 and TRBJ1-5; 9 nucleotides agree with TRBD1. The germline CDR1 and CDR2 sequences are MNHNS and SASEGT. J gave up 6 bases and V 6 bases, and 9 bases lay outside the gene matches. The CDR3 is 15 amino acids. CDR3: CASSKTGGFGQPQHF. The CDR3 nucleotides read TGTGCCAGCAGCAAAACAGGGGGCTTTGGTCAGCCCCAGCATTTT.